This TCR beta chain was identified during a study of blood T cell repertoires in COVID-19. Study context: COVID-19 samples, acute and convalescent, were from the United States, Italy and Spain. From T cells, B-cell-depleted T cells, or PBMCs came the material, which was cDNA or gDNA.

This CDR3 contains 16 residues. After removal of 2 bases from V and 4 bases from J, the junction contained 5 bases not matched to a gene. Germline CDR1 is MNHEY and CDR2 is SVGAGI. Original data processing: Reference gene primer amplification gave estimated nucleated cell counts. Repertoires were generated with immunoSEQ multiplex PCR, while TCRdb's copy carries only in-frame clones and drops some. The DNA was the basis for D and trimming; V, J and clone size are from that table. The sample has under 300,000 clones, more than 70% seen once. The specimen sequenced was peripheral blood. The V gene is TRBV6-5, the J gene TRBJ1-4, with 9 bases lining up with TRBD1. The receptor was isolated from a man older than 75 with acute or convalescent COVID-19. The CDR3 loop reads CASSYGGGQGNEKLFF. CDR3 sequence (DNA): TGTGCCAGCAGTTACGGTGGGGGACAGGGTAATGAAAAACTGTTTTTT.